This TCR beta chain was identified during a study of glioma-infiltrating T cells after dendritic cell vaccination. Unmatched junction bases numbered 3, after V lost 1 base and J lost 5 bases. The germline gives CDR1 MGHRA, CDR2 YSYEKL. The CDR3 has 16 residues. The PCR used 60 V beta and 13 J beta primers. Sequenced by immunoSEQ multiplex PCR; TCRdb stores in-frame clones only, minus some. Counted here are 70,000 to 95,000 clones, about nine tenths occurring once; the ten biggest clones make up approximately 2.2%. Indicated time point: after dendritic cell vaccination, including at tumor progression/relapse.

The chain uses TRBV4-1 and TRBJ2-1, with 12 bases matching TRBD2. The TCR sequence derives from a human donor with glioblastoma. This sample comprised blood, obtained after dendritic cell vaccination. The CDR3 nucleotides read TGCGCCAGCAGCCAAGGTAGGACTAGCGGGAACAATGAGCAGTTCTTC. Its translation is CASSQGRTSGNNEQFF.